Listed here is a single T cell receptor beta chain. Its antigen is as yet unknown. The data belong to a study of identifying expanded T cells in peripheral blood. Trimming shortened V by 4 bases and J by 4 bases, and 10 bases separated the two germline ends. The CDR3 is made up of 14 amino acids. Germline values: CDR1 PRHDT, CDR2 FYEKMQ (reference sequence). Study-wide points: Differentially abundant clones: roughly 1.3 between replicates, 15 to 17 at around 14 days, approximately 19 at four.

Clones were sequenced by immunoSEQ multiplex PCR, and TCRdb holds only the in-frame ones, with some missing. The table has about 85,000 clones, 75% to 90% seen once. The chain joins TRBV13 to TRBJ2-2, with D perhaps matching TRBD1 or TRBD2 (5 bases each). The receptor's source is a person aged 18 to 75 in good health. Material for sequencing was blood. The CDR3 spells CASSYGGGTGELFF. DNA of the CDR3: TGTGCCAGCAGCTATGGGGGTGGCACCGGGGAGCTGTTTTTT.